These 26 T cell receptor beta chains were all obtained from the same sample, sequenced in a study of regulatory dendritic cells for organ transplantation (dated by TCRdb to between 2016 and 2019). Receptors were amplified or captured by the immunoSEQ multiplex PCR assay. TCRdb's version of the immuneACCESS table is confined to in-frame rearrangements and falls short of the full clone set. An unresolved V gene accounts for under half of the shortfall where checked; the remainder is of unknown origin. For this sample the table gives 20,000 to 25,000 clones, of which 70% to 80% were detected only once. Jointly, the top ten make up about 0.84% of the sample. Specimen: memory CD4+ T cells from blood. What this sample's cell subset or site label stands for: CD45RO+ memory T cells. These receptors were obtained from a human donor in good health.

V gene TRBV18 combines with J gene TRBJ2-4; 10 nucleotides align to TRBD1. Trimming cost V 3 bases and J 9 bases; bases outside gene matches: 11. The CDR3 length is 16 residues. CDR1 is KGHSH and CDR2 is LQKENI in the germline V gene. The CDR3 bases are TGTGCCAGCTCACCCCCCGGGACAGGGGAGGGAGGCATTCAGTACTTC. It is translated as CASSPPGTGEGGIQYF.

This rearrangement joins TRBV27 to TRBJ1-3; D not certain. CDR1 is MNHEY, CDR2 SMNVEV, per germline (reference sequence). V was shortened by 2 bases and J by 3 bases, with 14 bases between the two germline ends. The CDR3 extends over 16 amino acids. The CDR3 nucleotides are TGTGCCAGCAGTTTAGAGGCCAACCCCTATGGAAACACCATATATTTT. It translates to CASSLEANPYGNTIYF.

Comments on this clone: Within the sample, other DNA sequences also encode this same CDR3. The chain's CDR3 is CASSYGGAGTDTQYF. For the CDR3, the DNA is TGTGCCAGCAGTTACGGGGGGGCGGGGACAGATACGCAGTATTTT. The chain joins TRBV6-5 to TRBJ2-3, with D possibly matching TRBD2 (7 bases). The CDR3 consists of 15 residues. The V end was cut by 2 bases, the J end by 3 bases, with 12 bases between. Germline V gives CDR1 MNHEY, CDR2 SVGAGI.

A few counts support this clone. The V and J genes are TRBV7-2 and TRBJ2-4, with TRBD1 matching 10 bases. The germline CDR1 and CDR2 sequences are SGHTA and FQGNSA. Losses at the gene ends were 6 bases for V and 8 bases for J; bases not matched to a gene: 4. The CDR3 loop spans 13 amino acids. For the CDR3, the DNA is TGTGCCAGCAGTCAGGACAGGGGGGACATTCAGTACTTC. This gives the protein CASSQDRGDIQYF.

The table lists this clone with a count of one. This rearrangement joins TRBV27 to TRBJ2-1, with 9 positions matching TRBD2. The CDR3 spans 16 residues. The J segment lost 9 bases and the V segment lost 0 bases, leaving 9 bases of the junction unmatched. Germline lookup yields CDR1 MNHEY and CDR2 SMNVEV (reference sequence). The CDR3: CASSLSLAGGLSEQFF. In DNA form, the CDR3 reads TGTGCCAGCAGTTTATCGTTGGCGGGGGGGCTGAGTGAGCAGTTCTTC.

The rearrangement links TRBV18 to TRBJ1-2, with 8 bases matching TRBD1. Germline V lookup: CDR1 KGHSH, CDR2 LQKENI. The CDR3 extends over 14 amino acids. Trimming at V came to 3 bases and at J to 7 bases, leaving 7 bases not matched to a gene. The CDR3 region has the DNA TGTGCCAGCTCACCGACAGGGGCCGATAGTGGCTACACCTTC. Residues: CASSPTGADSGYTF.

The genes are TRBV10-3 and TRBJ1-2; D remains ambiguous. The V and J ends lost 7 bases and 3 bases respectively, with 18 bases between them. The CDR3 runs 15 residues. The germline CDR1 and CDR2 sequences are ENHRY and SYGVKD. The CDR3 sequence: CAITDSPHNDYGYTF. The CDR3, as DNA: TGTGCCATCACCGACTCACCCCACAATGACTATGGCTACACCTTC.

This sequence joins TRBV19 and TRBJ1-6, with TRBD1 matching over 9 bases. Germline V gives CDR1 LNHDA, CDR2 SQIVND (reference sequence). The ends lost 4 bases at V and 4 bases at J; junction bases unmatched: 5. CDR3 size: 16 residues. CDR3 in amino acids: CASSSDRGTYNSPLHF. CDR3 coding DNA: TGTGCCAGTAGTAGTGACAGGGGGACGTATAATTCACCCCTCCACTTT.

This chain joins TRBV6-5 and TRBJ2-3; TRBD1 aligns across 8 bases. From germline, CDR1 is MNHEY and CDR2 SVGAGI. The CDR3 is 13 amino acids. The J segment lost 2 bases and the V segment lost 9 bases, leaving 4 bases of the junction unmatched. CDR3 sequence (DNA): TGTGCCAGTAAGGACAGGGCCACAGATACGCAGTATTTT. It yields the protein CASKDRATDTQYF.

This clone turned up a few times. The chain employs TRBV5-1 and TRBJ1-1, with unresolved D. CDR1 is SGHRS and CDR2 is YFSETQ in the germline V gene. The CDR3 covers 14 residues. The germline V and J ends were trimmed by 0 bases and 1 base, with 7 bases remaining between them. The CDR3 DNA reads as TGCGCCAGCAGCTTGGGGGCGTCGAACACTGAAGCTTTCTTT. Its translation is CASSLGASNTEAFF.

The V gene is TRBV27, the J gene TRBJ1-1; tentative D call: TRBD1 (6 bases). The V and J ends lost 5 bases and 1 base respectively, with 11 bases between them. CDR1 and CDR2 from the germline V gene are MNHEY and SMNVEV (reference sequence). The CDR3 has 14 amino acids. Here the CDR3 reads CASSIQGPNTEAFF. The CDR3 DNA reads TGTGCCAGCAGTATACAGGGCCCGAACACTGAAGCTTTCTTT.

The chain has TRBV5-5 and TRBJ1-5; 7 bases fit TRBD1. Germline loops: CDR1 SGHKS, CDR2 YYEKEE (reference sequence). After removal of 0 bases from V and 3 bases from J, the junction contained 3 bases not matched to a gene. The CDR3 loop spans 15 amino acids. The CDR3 nucleotides are TGTGCCAGCAGCTTGGTACAGGGGCTCAATCAGCCCCAGCATTTT. This gives the protein CASSLVQGLNQPQHF.

The J gene is TRBJ1-1, the V gene TRBV27; D is unresolved. Per the germline V gene, CDR1 is MNHEY and CDR2 is SMNVEV (reference sequence). The CDR3 is 14 amino acids. Trimming shortened V by 4 bases and J by 1 base, and 10 bases separated the two germline ends. The CDR3 loop reads CASSSRTENTEAFF. CDR3 nucleotides: TGTGCCAGCAGTTCGCGGACTGAGAACACTGAAGCTTTCTTT.

Worth noting for this clone: This likely comes from a read error, as the CDR3 has no conserved phenylalanine or tryptophan at its end. The chain combines TRBV27 with TRBJ1-5, with 7 bases fitting TRBD1. The CDR3 consists of 15 residues. J was trimmed by 5 bases and V by 6 bases; bases with no gene match: 10. Germline V gene data show CDR1 as MNHEY and CDR2 as SMNVEV (reference sequence). CDR3 in DNA: TGTGCCAGCAGACCAAAAGGGGACAGCCATCAGCCCCAGCATTCT. Encoded protein: CASRPKGDSHQPQHS.

This rearrangement joins TRBV27 to TRBJ2-1, with D maybe TRBD1 (6 bases). Germline V gene sequence: CDR1 MNHEY, CDR2 SMNVEV (reference sequence). Trimming pared 6 bases from V and 4 bases from J, leaving 13 bases between. There are 14 residues in the CDR3. The DNA for the CDR3 is TGTGCCAGCAGGTCCGGACAGAAATACAATGAGCAGTTCTTC. As protein: CASRSGQKYNEQFF.

The rearrangement uses TRBV11-2 and TRBJ2-6; possible D gene TRBD2, 6 bases. The V end lost 1 base, the J end lost 1 base, and 8 bases lay between the germline ends. Germline CDR1 SGHAT, CDR2 FQNNGV. The CDR3 is 16 amino acids. CDR3 sequence: CASSLVGGSGANVLTF. CDR3 bases: TGTGCCAGCAGCTTAGTTGGGGGGTCTGGGGCCAACGTCCTGACTTTC.

This clone was detected only a few times. V is TRBV7-9 and J is TRBJ1-2; D may be TRBD1 (5 bases). Germline V lookup: CDR1 SEHNR, CDR2 FQNEAQ (reference sequence). V shed 1 base and J shed 6 bases, with 9 bases lying between them. The CDR3 extends over 13 amino acids. CDR3 DNA: TGTGCCAGCAGCTTAGGGGGCGCGGATGGCTACACCTTC. Translating it yields CASSLGGADGYTF.

The chain links TRBV21-1 to TRBJ2-1; the DNA was not compared with TRBD2, the D call given in the table. TRBV21-1 counts as a pseudogene. This CDR3 is 13 amino acids long. CDR3 DNA: TGTGCCAGTGGGACTGAATCCGGGAATGAGCAGTTCTTC. Translated, it gives CASGTESGNEQFF.

The chain is built from TRBV5-1 and TRBJ1-2, with TRBD1 matching over 7 bases. The V gene's germline CDR1 is SGHRS and CDR2 YFSETQ. This CDR3 has 16 amino acids. The ends lost 0 bases at V and 4 bases at J; junction bases unmatched: 9. CDR3 in DNA: TGCGCCAGCAGCTTGGCCGGGAGGGGGCAGGGCTATGGCTACACCTTC. It yields the protein CASSLAGRGQGYGYTF.

This clone was seen only a few times. CDR3 loop: CASSLQQVSTDTQYF. In DNA, the CDR3 is TGTGCCAGCAGCTTGCAACAGGTCAGCACAGATACGCAGTATTTT. The chain couples TRBV5-4 to TRBJ2-3, with D perhaps matching TRBD1 (5 bases). V dropped 1 base and J dropped 0 bases, with 9 bases sitting between them. The length of the CDR3 is 15 residues. Germline V lookup: CDR1 SGHNT, CDR2 YYREEE (reference sequence).

The count of this clone is one. This chain links TRBV18 with TRBJ1-2; perhaps TRBD1 as D (5 bases). Germline V gives CDR1 KGHSH, CDR2 LQKENI. CDR3 length: 15 amino acids. V lost 3 bases and J lost 0, with 11 bases in between. The CDR3 DNA reads TGTGCCAGCTCACCCGCAGACAGAGCTAACTATGGCTACACCTTC. Amino acid sequence: CASSPADRANYGYTF.

This sequence joins TRBV5-1 and TRBJ2-5, with TRBD2 matching over 11 bases. Unmatched junction bases numbered 6, after V lost 4 bases and J lost 1 base. The CDR3 sequence is 16 residues long. Germline loops: CDR1 SGHRS, CDR2 YFSETQ. The CDR3 spells CASSPTSGGRQETQYF. CDR3 sequence (DNA): TGCGCCAGCAGCCCTACTAGCGGGGGCCGCCAAGAGACCCAGTACTTC.

V usage is TRBV4-1 and J usage is TRBJ1-5; D may be TRBD1 (6 bases). This CDR3 region has 13 residues. Germline loops: CDR1 MGHRA, CDR2 YSYEKL. The V and J ends lost 4 bases and 4 bases respectively, with 8 bases between them. CDR3 nucleotides: TGCGCCAGCAGCCGACAGGCGAATCAGCCCCAGCATTTT. Translated, it gives CASSRQANQPQHF.

This sequence joins TRBV5-4 and TRBJ2-7; 11 bases match TRBD2. V was pared by 4 bases and J by 1 base, with 4 bases of the junction left unmatched. Looked up from germline, CDR1 is SGHNT and CDR2 is YYREEE (reference sequence). The CDR3 totals 15 residues. CDR3 amino acids: CASSRGTSGSYEQYF. The DNA for the CDR3 is TGTGCCAGCAGCCGGGGGACTAGCGGATCCTACGAGCAGTACTTC.

This chain uses TRBV7-2 with TRBJ2-1; 7 positions agree with TRBD2. Germline CDR1 SGHTA, CDR2 FQGNSA. V trimming: 3 bases; J trimming: 1 base; junction bases outside the gene matches: 12. The CDR3 loop spans 18 amino acids. CDR3 nucleotides: TGTGCCAGCAGCTTTGTAGCGGGTGCCGCCTTTTCCTACAATGAGCAGTTCTTC. Its translation is CASSFVAGAAFSYNEQFF.

This sequence joins TRBV4-1 and TRBJ1-3, with D perhaps TRBD1 (6 bases). Between the trimmed V and J ends, which lost 2 bases and 7 bases, there was a span of 12 bases. In germline, CDR1 is MGHRA, CDR2 YSYEKL. The CDR3 contains 14 residues. DNA of the CDR3: TGCGCCAGCAGCCAACAGGGGCAAGGGAACACCATATATTTT. It translates to CASSQQGQGNTIYF.